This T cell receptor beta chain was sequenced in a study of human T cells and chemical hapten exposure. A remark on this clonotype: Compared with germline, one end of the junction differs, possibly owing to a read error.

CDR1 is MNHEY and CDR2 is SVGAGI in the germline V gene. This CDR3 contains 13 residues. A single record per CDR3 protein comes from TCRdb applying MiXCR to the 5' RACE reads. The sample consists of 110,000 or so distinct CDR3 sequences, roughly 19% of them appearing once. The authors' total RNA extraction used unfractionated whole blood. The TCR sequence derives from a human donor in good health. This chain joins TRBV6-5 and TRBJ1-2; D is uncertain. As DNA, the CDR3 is TGTGCCAGCAGTCCTACTATAAACTATGGCGACACCTTC. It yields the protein CASSPTINYGDTF.